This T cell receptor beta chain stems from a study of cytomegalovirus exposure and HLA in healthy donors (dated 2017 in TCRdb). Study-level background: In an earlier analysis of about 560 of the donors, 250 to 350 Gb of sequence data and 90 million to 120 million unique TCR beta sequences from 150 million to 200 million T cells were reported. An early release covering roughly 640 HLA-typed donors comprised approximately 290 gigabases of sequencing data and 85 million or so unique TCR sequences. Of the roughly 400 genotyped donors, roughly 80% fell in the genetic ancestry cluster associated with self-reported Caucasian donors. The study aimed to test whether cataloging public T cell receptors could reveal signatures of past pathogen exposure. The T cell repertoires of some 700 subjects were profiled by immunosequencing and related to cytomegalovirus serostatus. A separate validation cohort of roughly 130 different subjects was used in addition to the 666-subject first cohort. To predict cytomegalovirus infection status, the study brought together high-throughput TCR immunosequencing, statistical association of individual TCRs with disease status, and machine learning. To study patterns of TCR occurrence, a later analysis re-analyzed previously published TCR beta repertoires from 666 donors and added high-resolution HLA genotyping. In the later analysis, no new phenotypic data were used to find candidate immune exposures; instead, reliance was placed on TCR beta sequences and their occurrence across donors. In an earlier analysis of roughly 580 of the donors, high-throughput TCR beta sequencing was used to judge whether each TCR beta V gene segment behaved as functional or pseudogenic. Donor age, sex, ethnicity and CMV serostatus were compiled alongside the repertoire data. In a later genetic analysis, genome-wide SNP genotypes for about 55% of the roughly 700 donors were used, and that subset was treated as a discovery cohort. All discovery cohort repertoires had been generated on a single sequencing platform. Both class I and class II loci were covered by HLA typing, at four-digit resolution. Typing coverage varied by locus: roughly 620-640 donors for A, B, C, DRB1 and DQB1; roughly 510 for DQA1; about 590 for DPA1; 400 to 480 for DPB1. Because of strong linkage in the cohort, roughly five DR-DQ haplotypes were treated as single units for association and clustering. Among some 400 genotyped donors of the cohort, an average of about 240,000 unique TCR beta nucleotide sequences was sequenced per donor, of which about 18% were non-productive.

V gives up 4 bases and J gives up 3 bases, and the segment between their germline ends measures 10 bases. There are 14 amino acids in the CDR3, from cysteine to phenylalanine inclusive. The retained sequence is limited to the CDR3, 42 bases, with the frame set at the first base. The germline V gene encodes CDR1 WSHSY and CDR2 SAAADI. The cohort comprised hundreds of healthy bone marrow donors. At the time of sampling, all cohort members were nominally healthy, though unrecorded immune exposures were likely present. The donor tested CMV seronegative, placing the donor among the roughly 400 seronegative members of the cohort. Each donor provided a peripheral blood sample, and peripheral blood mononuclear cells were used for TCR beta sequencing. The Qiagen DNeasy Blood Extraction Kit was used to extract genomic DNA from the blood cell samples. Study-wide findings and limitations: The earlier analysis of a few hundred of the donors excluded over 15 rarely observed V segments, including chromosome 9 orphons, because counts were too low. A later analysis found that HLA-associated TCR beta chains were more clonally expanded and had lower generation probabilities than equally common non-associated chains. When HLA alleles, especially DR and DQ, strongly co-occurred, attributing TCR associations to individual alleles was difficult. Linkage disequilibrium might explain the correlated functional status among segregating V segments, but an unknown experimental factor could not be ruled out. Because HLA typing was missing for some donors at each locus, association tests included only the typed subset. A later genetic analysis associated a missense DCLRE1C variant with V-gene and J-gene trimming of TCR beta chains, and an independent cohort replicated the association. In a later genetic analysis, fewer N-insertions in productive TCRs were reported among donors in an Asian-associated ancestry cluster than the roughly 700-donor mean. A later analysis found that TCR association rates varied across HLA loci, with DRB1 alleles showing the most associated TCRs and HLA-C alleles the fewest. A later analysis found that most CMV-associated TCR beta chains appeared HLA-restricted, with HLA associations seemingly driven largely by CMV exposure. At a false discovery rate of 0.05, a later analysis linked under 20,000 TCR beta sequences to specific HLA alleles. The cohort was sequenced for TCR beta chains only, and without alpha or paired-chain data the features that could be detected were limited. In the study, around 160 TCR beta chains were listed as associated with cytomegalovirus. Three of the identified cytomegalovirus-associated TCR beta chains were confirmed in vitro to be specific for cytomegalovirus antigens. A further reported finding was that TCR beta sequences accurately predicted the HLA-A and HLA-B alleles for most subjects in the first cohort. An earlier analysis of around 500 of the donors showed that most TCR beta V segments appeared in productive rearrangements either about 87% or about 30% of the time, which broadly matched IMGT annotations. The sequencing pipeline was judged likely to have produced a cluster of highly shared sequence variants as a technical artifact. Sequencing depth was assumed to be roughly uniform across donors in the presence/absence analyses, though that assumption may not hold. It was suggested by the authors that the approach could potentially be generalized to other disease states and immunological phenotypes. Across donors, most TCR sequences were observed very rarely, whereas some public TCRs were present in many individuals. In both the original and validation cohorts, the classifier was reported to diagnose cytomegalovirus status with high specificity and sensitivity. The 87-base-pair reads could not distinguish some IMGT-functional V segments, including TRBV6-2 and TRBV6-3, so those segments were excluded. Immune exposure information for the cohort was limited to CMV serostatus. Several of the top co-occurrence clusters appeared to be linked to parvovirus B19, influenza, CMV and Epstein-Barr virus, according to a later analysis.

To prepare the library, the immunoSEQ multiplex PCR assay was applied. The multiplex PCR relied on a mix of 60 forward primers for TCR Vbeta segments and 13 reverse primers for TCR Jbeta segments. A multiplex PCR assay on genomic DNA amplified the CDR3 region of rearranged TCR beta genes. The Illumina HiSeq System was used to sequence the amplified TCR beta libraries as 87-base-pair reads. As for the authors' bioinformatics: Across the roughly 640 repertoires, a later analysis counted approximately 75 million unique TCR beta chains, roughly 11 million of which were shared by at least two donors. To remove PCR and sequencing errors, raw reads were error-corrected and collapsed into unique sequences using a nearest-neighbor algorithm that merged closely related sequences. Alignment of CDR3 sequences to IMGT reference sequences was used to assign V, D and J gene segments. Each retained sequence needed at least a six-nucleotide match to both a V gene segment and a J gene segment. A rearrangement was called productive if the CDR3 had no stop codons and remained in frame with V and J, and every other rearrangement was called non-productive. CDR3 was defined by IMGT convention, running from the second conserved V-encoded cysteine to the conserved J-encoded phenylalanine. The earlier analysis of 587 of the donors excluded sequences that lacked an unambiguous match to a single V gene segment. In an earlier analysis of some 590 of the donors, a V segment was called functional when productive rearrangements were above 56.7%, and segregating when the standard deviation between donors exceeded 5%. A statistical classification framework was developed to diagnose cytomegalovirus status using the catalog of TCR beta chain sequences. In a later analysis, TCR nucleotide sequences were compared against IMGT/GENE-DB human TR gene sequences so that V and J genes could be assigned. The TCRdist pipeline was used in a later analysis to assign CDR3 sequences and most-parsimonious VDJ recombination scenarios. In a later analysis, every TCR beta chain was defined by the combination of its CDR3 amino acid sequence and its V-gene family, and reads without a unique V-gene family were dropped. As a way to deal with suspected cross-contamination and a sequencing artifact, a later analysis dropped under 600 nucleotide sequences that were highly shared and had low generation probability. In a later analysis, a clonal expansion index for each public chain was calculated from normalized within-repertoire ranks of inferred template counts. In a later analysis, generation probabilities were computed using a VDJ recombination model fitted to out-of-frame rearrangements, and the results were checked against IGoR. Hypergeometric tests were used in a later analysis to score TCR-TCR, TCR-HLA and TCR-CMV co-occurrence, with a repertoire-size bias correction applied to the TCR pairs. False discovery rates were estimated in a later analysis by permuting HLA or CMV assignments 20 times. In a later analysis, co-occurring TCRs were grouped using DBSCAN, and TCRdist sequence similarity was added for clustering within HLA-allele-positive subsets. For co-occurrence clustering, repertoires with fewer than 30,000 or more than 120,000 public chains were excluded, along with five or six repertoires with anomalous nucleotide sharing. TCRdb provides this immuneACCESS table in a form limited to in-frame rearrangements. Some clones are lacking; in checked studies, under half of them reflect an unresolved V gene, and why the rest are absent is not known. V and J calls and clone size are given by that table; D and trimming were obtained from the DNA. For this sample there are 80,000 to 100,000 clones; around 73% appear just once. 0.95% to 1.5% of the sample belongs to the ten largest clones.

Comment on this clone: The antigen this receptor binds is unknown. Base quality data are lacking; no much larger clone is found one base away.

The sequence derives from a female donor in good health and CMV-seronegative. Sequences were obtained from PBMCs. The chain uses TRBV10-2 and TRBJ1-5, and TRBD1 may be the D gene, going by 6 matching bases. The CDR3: CASSATGFNQPQHF. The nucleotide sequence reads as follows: TGCGCCAGCAGTGCTACAGGGTTCAATCAGCCCCAGCATTTT.